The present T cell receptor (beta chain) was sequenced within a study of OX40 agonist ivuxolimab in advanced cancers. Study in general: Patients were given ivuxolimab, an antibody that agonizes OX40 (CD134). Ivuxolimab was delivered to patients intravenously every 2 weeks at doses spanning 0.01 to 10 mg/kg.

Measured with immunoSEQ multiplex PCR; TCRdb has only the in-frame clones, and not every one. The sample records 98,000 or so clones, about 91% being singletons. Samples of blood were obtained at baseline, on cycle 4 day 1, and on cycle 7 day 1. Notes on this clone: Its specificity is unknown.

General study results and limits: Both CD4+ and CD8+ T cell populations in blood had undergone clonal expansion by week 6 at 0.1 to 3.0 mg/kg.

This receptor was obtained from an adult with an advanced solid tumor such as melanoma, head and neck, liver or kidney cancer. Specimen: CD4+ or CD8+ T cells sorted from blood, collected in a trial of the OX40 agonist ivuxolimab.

CDR3 loop: CASSLVVSSGNTIYF. CDR3 sequence (DNA): TGTGCCAGCAGCCTTGTGGTGAGCTCTGGAAACACCATATATTTT. V usage is TRBV28 and J usage is TRBJ1-3, with D hard to call. Germline CDR1 reads MDHEN; CDR2 reads SYDVKM. The CDR3 contains 15 residues. V lost 6 bases and J 0 bases, leaving 12 bases between the germline ends.